Given below is one TCR beta chain in context. This sample is part of a study of control samples from healthy donors and cancer patients. Clones were read by immunoSEQ multiplex PCR, and TCRdb kept only the in-frame ones, dropping some. The profile shows 45,000 to 60,000 clones, around 95% of them singletons. The CDR3 has 15 residues. Germline V gives CDR1 MNHEY, CDR2 SVGAGI. The junction had 4 bases not matched to a gene; V was cut back by 4 bases and J by 4 bases. Sequenced material: blood. The clonotype comes from a man aged 25 to 40 in good health. The chain has TRBV6-5 and TRBJ1-5; TRBD1 matches 10 bases. CDR3 coding DNA: TGTGCCAGCAGTTGGGGACAGGGGTTTAATCAGCCCCAGCATTTT. Its translation is CASSWGQGFNQPQHF.